The rows below give T cell receptor beta chains drawn from one sample of a study of blood T cell repertoires in COVID-19. The table came from immunoSEQ multiplex PCR; TCRdb's copy has only in-frame clones and leaves some out. The sample records about 46,000 clones, roughly nine tenths being singletons. The specimen was PBMCs or T cells enriched from blood (not recorded which). The receptor set was obtained from a woman in her 50s who had recovered from COVID-19. CDR3s leave out the opening cysteine and the closing phenylalanine or tryptophan. Size is stated for part of the rows, as once, few or many counts, or as a class when the clone is expanded.

CDR3 protein	clone size	V gene	J gene
ASSGAGAYNEQF	-	TRBV19	TRBJ2-1
ASSSLAGGSYEQY	few	TRBV6-2/TRBV6-3	TRBJ2-7
ASSYPPFSGVGNEQY	few	TRBV6-2/TRBV6-3	TRBJ2-7
VISVVSRSGNTIY	-	TRBV10-3	TRBJ1-3
ASSQGGRLKYNEQF	-	TRBV11-2	TRBJ2-1
ASSTQGFGNTIY	once	TRBV19	TRBJ1-3
ASSPRPGLAGEKQF	once	TRBV3-1/TRBV3-2	TRBJ2-1
SVRDRSDSPLH	-	TRBV29-1	TRBJ1-6
ASSRYSSGRSYEQY	-	TRBV6-6	TRBJ2-7
ATSREIVRTGVGNTIY	-	TRBV15	TRBJ1-3
ASSPPPQETQY	-	TRBV3-1/TRBV3-2	TRBJ2-5
ATSRGGGGAGNTIY	-	TRBV15	TRBJ1-3
ASSLIQAQLGELF	-	TRBV7-9	TRBJ2-2
ASSGTSSSPGTGELF	-	TRBV5-1	TRBJ2-2
ASSISPTKSTKTSGNTIY	-	TRBV21-1	TRBJ1-3
ASSVASGGTPYNEQF	-	TRBV9	TRBJ2-1
ASRREAGTEAF	-	TRBV19	TRBJ1-1
ASSRQVSSYEQY	-	TRBV19	TRBJ2-7
ASSSGGSGGLLYEQY	-	TRBV7-8	TRBJ2-7
ASSRTGVQASVLT	-	TRBV4-2	TRBJ1-2
ARGGRGGVRETQY	-	TRBV30	TRBJ2-5
ASSLNPRLAGQF	-	TRBV28	TRBJ2-1
ASSPRDTGELF	-	TRBV18	TRBJ2-2
ASSTGDSLAGNTIY	-	TRBV5-1	TRBJ1-3
ASSLQGSNQPQH	-	TRBV7-9	TRBJ1-5
ASSSQNPGDTEAF	-	TRBV7-9	TRBJ1-1
ASSLGSRPQH	-	TRBV7-9	TRBJ1-5
ASEVGRWADTQY	once	TRBV2	TRBJ2-3
ASSLFGGNLD	-	TRBV28	TRBJ2-5
ASSLTVNTEAF	-	TRBV7-3	TRBJ1-1
SSKDTQY	-	TRBV20-1	TRBJ2-3
ASSLLSGSGPYNEQF	-	TRBV5-1	TRBJ2-1
ASIPPGHHPLWNTIY	-	TRBV9	TRBJ1-3
ASSRGTAASGNTIY	-	TRBV3-1/TRBV3-2	TRBJ1-3
ASRDSSYEQY	-	TRBV2	TRBJ2-7
ASSPGQERYGYT	-	TRBV28	TRBJ1-2
ASTPRPGANVLT	-	TRBV5-1	TRBJ2-6
ASSVLAGGSTDTQY	-	TRBV11-2	TRBJ2-3
SVEGQLNTEAF	-	TRBV29-1	TRBJ1-1
ASSLVRNTGELF	-	TRBV11-2	TRBJ2-2
ASGGLAGGPARDTQY	-	TRBV2	TRBJ2-3
ASSWESGQGVRGGYT	-	TRBV7-2	TRBJ1-2
ASSQVSGQETQY	-	TRBV4-3	TRBJ2-5
ASGGQDDTEAF	-	TRBV6-6	TRBJ1-1
ASSPIRENTEAF	-	TRBV18	TRBJ1-1
ASSLDGRVHGYT	-	TRBV11-3	TRBJ1-2
ASSLVYGQAPDTQY	-	TRBV11-2	TRBJ2-3
ASSAGQWSGKLF	few	TRBV7-2	TRBJ1-4
ASGRRTGSDTQY	-	TRBV6-5	TRBJ2-3
ASSLVGTGGVGYGYT	once	TRBV7-2	TRBJ1-2
ASSQGPGEDHTEAF	-	TRBV4-2	TRBJ1-1
ASSEIAGTGPYEQY	once	TRBV6-1	TRBJ2-7
AISSLGRGSNYGYT	-	TRBV10-3	TRBJ1-2
ASTQADSPLH	few	TRBV28	TRBJ1-6
ASSQTLLGLAGGAETQY	once	TRBV4-3	TRBJ2-5
ASSPRGASAYEQY	-	TRBV5-1	TRBJ2-7
ASSEVALPETQY	-	TRBV2	TRBJ2-5